This passage covers 9 T cell receptor beta chains from one sample sequenced in a study of cytomegalovirus exposure and HLA in healthy donors. PCR amplification relied on 60 Vbeta primers (plus 13 Jbeta primers). Assay: immunoSEQ multiplex PCR; the TCRdb copy retains only in-frame clones and omits some. The sample yields about 120,000 clones, over 75% seen once. Specimen: PBMCs. These TCRs come from a woman in her late teens or twenties in good health and CMV-seronegative.

This chain connects TRBV19 to TRBJ2-5; 7 bases are a match to TRBD2. Germline V gene lookup returns CDR1 LNHDA and CDR2 SQIVND (reference sequence). The V and J ends lost 5 bases and 4 bases, in that order; junction bases with no gene match: 10. The CDR3 has 15 amino acids. The CDR3 DNA follows: TGTGCCAGTAGTCTCTCGGGGGAGGGGCCAGAGACCCAGTACTTC. Its protein product is CASSLSGEGPETQYF.

The rearrangement uses TRBV7-9 and TRBJ2-5; D is perhaps TRBD2 (6 bases). Germline V lookup: CDR1 SEHNR, CDR2 FQNEAQ (reference sequence). The CDR3 totals 15 residues. V was cut by 2 bases and J by 5 bases, with 15 bases left in between. The DNA of the CDR3 is TGTGCCAGCAGCTTATCTGTGCTTGCGGGGGAGACCCAGTACTTC. This encodes CASSLSVLAGETQYF.

The chain combines TRBV7-2 with TRBJ1-5; 9 nucleotides align to TRBD1. The V gene end was trimmed by 5 bases and the J gene end by 7 bases; junction bases not matched to a gene: 6. The germline V gene has CDR1 SGHTA and CDR2 FQGNSA. This CDR3 is built from 14 residues. Here the CDR3 reads CASSPGQGGQPQHF. The CDR3 DNA sequence: TGTGCCAGCAGCCCGGGACAGGGAGGACAGCCCCAGCATTTT.

This rearrangement joins TRBV18 to TRBJ1-6; TRBD1 matches 7 bases. Germline CDR1 reads KGHSH; CDR2 reads LQKENI. There are 15 residues in the CDR3. V was pared by 3 bases and J by 8 bases, with 7 bases of the junction left unmatched. The CDR3 spells CASSPLGGNDSPLHF. The CDR3 region has the DNA TGTGCCAGCTCACCTTTAGGGGGCAACGATTCACCCCTCCACTTT.

The chain carries TRBV27 and TRBJ2-2; TRBD2 aligns across 15 bases. The CDR3 is 16 amino acids. Germline CDR1 and CDR2: MNHEY and SMNVEV (reference sequence). V lost 4 bases, J lost 7 bases, and 4 bases stayed unmatched. The CDR3 here is CASSWTSGRVGGELFF. CDR3 DNA: TGTGCCAGCAGTTGGACTAGCGGGAGGGTTGGCGGGGAGCTGTTTTTT.

CDR3 protein: CASSPGITEKLFF. DNA for the CDR3: TGTGCCAGCAGCCCCGGGATCACAGAAAAACTGTTTTTT. The genes are TRBV9 and TRBJ1-4; D remains unclear. This CDR3 region has 13 residues. CDR1 is SGDLS and CDR2 is YYNGEE in the germline V gene. V was cut by 4 bases and J by 8 bases, with 12 bases left in between.

The chain couples TRBV18 to TRBJ2-4; 8 bases are shared with TRBD1. CDR1 is KGHSH and CDR2 is LQKENI in the germline V gene. V was clipped by 5 bases and J by 8 bases; unmatched bases: 5. This CDR3 spans 13 amino acids. The chain's CDR3 is CASSRQGTDIQYF. Written as DNA, the CDR3 is TGTGCCAGCTCAAGACAGGGGACGGACATTCAGTACTTC.

The chain is built from TRBV20-1 and TRBJ2-1; D is unresolved. V lost 5 bases and J lost 8, with 10 bases in between. Germline V gene sequence: CDR1 DFQATT, CDR2 SNEGSKA (reference sequence). The CDR3 extends over 11 amino acids. The CDR3 DNA reads TGCAGTGCTTCCCCAGCGTATGAGCAGTTCTTC. It encodes CSASPAYEQFF.

The chain is built from TRBV20-1 and TRBJ1-1; no reliable D call. V gave up 3 bases and J gave up 7 bases, with 9 bases separating them. The germline V gene has CDR1 DFQATT and CDR2 SNEGSKA (reference sequence). This CDR3 region has 11 residues. The CDR3 is CSARTENEAFF. As DNA, the CDR3 is TGCAGTGCTAGGACGGAGAATGAAGCTTTCTTT.